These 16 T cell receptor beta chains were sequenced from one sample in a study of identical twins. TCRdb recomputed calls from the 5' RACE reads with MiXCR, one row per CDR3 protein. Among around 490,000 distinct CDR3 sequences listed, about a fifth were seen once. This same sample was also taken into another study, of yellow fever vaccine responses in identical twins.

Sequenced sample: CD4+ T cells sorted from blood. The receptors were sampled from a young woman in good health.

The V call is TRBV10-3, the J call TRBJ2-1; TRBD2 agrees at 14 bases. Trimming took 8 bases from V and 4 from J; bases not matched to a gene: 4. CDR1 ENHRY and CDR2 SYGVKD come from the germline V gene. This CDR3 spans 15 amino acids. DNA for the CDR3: TGTGCCATCGGGGGGACTAGCGGGAGTTACAATGAGCAGTTCTTC. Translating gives CAIGGTSGSYNEQFF.

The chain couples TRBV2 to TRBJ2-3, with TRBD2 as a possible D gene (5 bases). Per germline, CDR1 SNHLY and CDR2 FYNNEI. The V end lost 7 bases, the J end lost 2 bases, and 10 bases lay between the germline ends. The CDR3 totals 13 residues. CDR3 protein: CASNTRVTDTQYF. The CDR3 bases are TGTGCCAGCAATACTAGGGTCACAGATACGCAGTATTTT.

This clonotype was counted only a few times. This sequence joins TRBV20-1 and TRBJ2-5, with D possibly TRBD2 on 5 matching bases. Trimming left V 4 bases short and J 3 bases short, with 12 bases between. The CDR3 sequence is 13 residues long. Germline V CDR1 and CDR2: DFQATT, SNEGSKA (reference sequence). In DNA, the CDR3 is TGCAGTGCTAATGCGCCGGGGAAAGAGACCCAGTACTTC. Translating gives CSANAPGKETQYF.

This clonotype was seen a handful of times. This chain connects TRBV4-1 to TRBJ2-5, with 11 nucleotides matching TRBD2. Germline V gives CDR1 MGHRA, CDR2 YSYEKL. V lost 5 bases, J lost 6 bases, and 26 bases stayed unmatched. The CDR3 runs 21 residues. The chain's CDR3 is CASSKTGASGRFARYEKTQYF. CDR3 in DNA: TGCGCCAGCAGCAAGACTGGGGCTAGCGGGAGGTTCGCCCGCTATGAGAAGACCCAGTACTTC.

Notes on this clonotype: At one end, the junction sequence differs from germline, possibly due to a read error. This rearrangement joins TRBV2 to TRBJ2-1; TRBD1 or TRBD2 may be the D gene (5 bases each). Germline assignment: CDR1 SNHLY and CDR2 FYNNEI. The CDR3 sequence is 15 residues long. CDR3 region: CASRNLRDAQNAQFF. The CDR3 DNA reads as TGTGCCAGCAGGAACCTCCGGGACGCACAAAATGCGCAGTTCTTC.

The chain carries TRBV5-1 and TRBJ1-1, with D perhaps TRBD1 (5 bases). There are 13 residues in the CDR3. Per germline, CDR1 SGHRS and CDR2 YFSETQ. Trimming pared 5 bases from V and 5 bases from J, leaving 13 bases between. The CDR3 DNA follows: TGCGCCAGCAGTGGGGGGGTGGTGACTGAAGCTTTCTTT. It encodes CASSGGVVTEAFF.

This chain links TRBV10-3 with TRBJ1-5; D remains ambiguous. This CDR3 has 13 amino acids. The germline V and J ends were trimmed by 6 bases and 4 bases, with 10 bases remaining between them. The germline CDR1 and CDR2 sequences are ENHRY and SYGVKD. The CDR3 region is CAISQSINQPQHF. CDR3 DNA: TGTGCCATCAGCCAGTCAATTAATCAGCCCCAGCATTTT.

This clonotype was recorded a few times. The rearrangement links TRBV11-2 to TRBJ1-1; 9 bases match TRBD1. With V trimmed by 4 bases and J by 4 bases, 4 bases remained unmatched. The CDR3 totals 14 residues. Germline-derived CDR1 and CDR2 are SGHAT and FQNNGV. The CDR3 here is CASSSTGQGTEAFF. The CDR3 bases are TGTGCCAGCAGCTCCACGGGACAGGGCACTGAAGCTTTCTTT.

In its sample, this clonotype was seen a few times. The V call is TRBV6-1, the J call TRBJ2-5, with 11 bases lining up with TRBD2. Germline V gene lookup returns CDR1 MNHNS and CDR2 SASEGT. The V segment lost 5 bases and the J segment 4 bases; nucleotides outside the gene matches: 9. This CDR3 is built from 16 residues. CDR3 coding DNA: TGTGCCAGCAGTCCACTTAGCGGGGGGGCCGGAGAGACCCAGTACTTC. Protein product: CASSPLSGGAGETQYF.

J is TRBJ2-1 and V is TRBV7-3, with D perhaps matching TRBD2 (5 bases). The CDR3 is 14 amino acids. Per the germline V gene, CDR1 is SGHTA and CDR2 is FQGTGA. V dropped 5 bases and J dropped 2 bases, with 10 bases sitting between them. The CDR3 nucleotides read TGTGCCAGCAGCCAGAGCGGAGCCTACAATGAGCAGTTCTTC. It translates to CASSQSGAYNEQFF.

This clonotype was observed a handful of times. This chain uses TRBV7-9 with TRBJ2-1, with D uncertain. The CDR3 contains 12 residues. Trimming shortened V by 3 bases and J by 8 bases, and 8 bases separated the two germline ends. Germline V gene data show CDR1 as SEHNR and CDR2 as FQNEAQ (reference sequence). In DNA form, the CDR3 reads TGTGCCAGCAGCTTTCGGACCGATGAGCAGTTCTTC. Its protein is CASSFRTDEQFF. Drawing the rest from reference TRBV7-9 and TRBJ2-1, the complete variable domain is DTGVSQNPRHKITKRGQNVTFRCDPISEHNRLYWYRQTLGQGPEFLTYFQNEAQLEKSRLLSDRFSAERPKGSFSTLEIQRTEQGDSAMYLCASSFRTDEQFFGPGTRLTVL.

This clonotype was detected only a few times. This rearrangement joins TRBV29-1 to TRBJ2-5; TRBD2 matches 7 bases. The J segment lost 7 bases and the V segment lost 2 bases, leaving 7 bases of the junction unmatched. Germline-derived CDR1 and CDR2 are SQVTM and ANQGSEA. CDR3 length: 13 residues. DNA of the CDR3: TGCAGCGTTGAACCGGGGGGTATAGGGACCCAGTACTTC. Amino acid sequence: CSVEPGGIGTQYF. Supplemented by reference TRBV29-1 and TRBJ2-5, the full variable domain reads SAVISQKPSRDICQRGTSLTIQCQVDSQVTMMFWYRQQPGQSLTLIATANQGSEATYESGFVIDKFPISRPNLTFSTLTVSNMSPEDSSIYLCSVEPGGIGTQYFGPGTRLLVL.

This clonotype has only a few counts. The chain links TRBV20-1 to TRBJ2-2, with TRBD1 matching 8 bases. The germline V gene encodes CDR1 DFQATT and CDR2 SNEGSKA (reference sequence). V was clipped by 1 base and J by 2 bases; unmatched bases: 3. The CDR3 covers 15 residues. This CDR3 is CSARGDRLNTGELFF. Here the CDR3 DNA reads TGCAGTGCTAGAGGGGACAGGCTAAACACCGGGGAGCTGTTTTTT.

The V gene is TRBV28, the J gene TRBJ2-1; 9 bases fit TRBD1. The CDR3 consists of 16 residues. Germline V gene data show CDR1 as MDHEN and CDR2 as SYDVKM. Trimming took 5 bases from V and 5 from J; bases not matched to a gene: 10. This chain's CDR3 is CASSPQGTGFDNEQFF. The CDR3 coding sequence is TGTGCCAGCAGTCCCCAGGGGACAGGGTTTGACAATGAGCAGTTCTTC.

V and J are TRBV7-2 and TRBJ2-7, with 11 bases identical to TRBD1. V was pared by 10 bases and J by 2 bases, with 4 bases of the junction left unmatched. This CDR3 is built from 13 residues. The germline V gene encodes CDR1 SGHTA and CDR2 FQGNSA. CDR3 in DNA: TGTGCCACCGGGACAGGGGGACCCTACGAGCAGTACTTC. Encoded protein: CATGTGGPYEQYF.

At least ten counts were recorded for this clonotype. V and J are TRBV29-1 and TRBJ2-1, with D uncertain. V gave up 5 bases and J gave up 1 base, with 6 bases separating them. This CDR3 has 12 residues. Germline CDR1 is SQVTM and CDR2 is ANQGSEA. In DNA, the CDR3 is TGCAGCGTTCGTGGGTCCTACAATGAGCAGTTCTTC. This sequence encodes CSVRGSYNEQFF.